A selection of T cell receptor beta chains follows, all from one sample in a study of CD8+ T cells in alopecia areata. Measured with immunoSEQ multiplex PCR; TCRdb has only the in-frame clones, and not every one. The sample records some 150,000 clones, 40% to 60% being singletons. Sequences were derived from CD8+ T cells sorted from blood, sampled at week 0. The source of these receptors is a human donor with alopecia areata. CDR3s include the opening cysteine and the closing phenylalanine or tryptophan. The order of the fields is J gene, D gene, clone size, V gene, CDR3 DNA, CDR3 protein. D genes are given only for firm matches. Clone size is given for some rows only: seen once, a few or many times, or a class if the clone is expanded.

>TRBJ2-1|.|.|TRBV7-9
TGTGCCAGCAGCTTAGCACCAGGGTCCAGGAGTGAGCAGTTCTTC
CASSLAPGSRSEQFF
>TRBJ2-2|.|few|TRBV2
TGTGCCAGCAGTGAGTCGCCGAACACCGGGGAGCTGTTTTTT
CASSESPNTGELFF
>TRBJ1-4|.|.|TRBV9
TGTGCCAGCAGCCCGCATGGGGACCCTGGGGAAAAACTGTTTTTT
CASSPHGDPGEKLFF
>TRBJ1-2|.|.|TRBV29-1
TGCAGCGTTGAAGAGGATGGCTACACCTTC
CSVEEDGYTF
>TRBJ1-2|.|.|TRBV15
TGTGCCACCAGCAGGACGGAAGGGATGCGAGGCTACACCTTC
CATSRTEGMRGYTF
>TRBJ1-6|.|once|TRBV19
TGTGCCAGTAGTAACGGGATCCTACTCCACTTT
CASSNGILLHF
>TRBJ2-7|TRBD1|.|TRBV5-6
TGTGCCAGCAGCCCCCTCACCGGGACAGGGATAGAATACGAGCAGTACTTC
CASSPLTGTGIEYEQYF
>TRBJ1-1|.|.|TRBV7-2
TGTGCCAGCAGCTGGGGCCGGCACACTGAAGCTTTCTTT
CASSWGRHTEAFF
>TRBJ2-1|TRBD1|once|TRBV4-3
TGCGCCAGCAGCCAAGGGACAGGGGGGCTAGGCAATGAGCAGTTCTTC
CASSQGTGGLGNEQFF
>TRBJ2-1|.|.|TRBV5-5
TGCGCCAGCAGCCAAGATCGGAACGCTAGGGAGCAGTTCTTC
CASSQDRNAREQFF
>TRBJ1-1|.|.|TRBV4-1
TGCGCCAGCAGCCAAGAAACATCAAGACATCGAGTTGAAGCTTTCTTT
CASSQETSRHRVEAFF
>TRBJ2-3|.|.|TRBV30
TGTGCCTGGAATGGGGCCCCAGATACGCAGTATTTT
CAWNGAPDTQYF
>TRBJ2-3|.|.|TRBV27
TGTGCCAGCAGTTTAGATAACTGGGGAGGCACGCAGTATTTT
CASSLDNWGGTQYF
>TRBJ2-7|TRBD1|few|TRBV11-2
TGTGCCAGCAGCGATGACAGGGCGTCATCCTACGAGCAGTACTTC
CASSDDRASSYEQYF
>TRBJ2-7|.|few|TRBV5-6
TGTGCCAGCACCCCGGCCGGGGCGATCTACGAGCAGTACTTC
CASTPAGAIYEQYF
>TRBJ2-1|.|.|TRBV30
TGTGCCTGGAGACAGGGGGGGCGGAACAATGAGCAGTTCTTC
CAWRQGGRNNEQFF
>TRBJ2-3|TRBD2|few|TRBV6-6
TGTGCCAGCAGTTACGGCGGGGGGGCAGATACGCAGTATTTT
CASSYGGGADTQYF
>TRBJ1-1|.|.|TRBV6-5
TGTGCCAGCAGTTACGGGGTCACTGAAGCTTTCTTT
CASSYGVTEAFF
>TRBJ2-2|.|.|TRBV9
TGTGCCAGCAGCGTAGAGGAAGGGAGAGGTACCGGGGAGCTGTTTTTT
CASSVEEGRGTGELFF
>TRBJ2-2|.|.|TRBV19
TGTGCCAGCGTACCGGGAGGACAGATTGGCACCGGGGAGCTGTTTTTT
CASVPGGQIGTGELFF
>TRBJ2-3|TRBD1|.|TRBV29-1
TGCAGCGTTTCCGGGACAGTCAGCACAGATACGCAGTATTTT
CSVSGTVSTDTQYF
>TRBJ1-1|.|.|TRBV4-1
TGCGCCAGCAGCCGCCAGAGCACGGGCATGAACACTGAAGCTTTCTTT
CASSRQSTGMNTEAFF
>TRBJ2-2|.|.|TRBV30
TGTGCCTGGAGTGTCCTGGGGCCCGGGGAGCTGTTTTTT
CAWSVLGPGELFF
>TRBJ1-1|.|.|TRBV18
TGTGCCAGCTCACCACCCCCAGGGATGAACACTGAAGCTTTCTTT
CASSPPPGMNTEAFF
>TRBJ1-2|.|.|TRBV11-3
TGTGCCAGCAGCTTTGGTCAGGACATCTATGGCTACACCTTC
CASSFGQDIYGYTF
>TRBJ1-4|.|.|TRBV12-5
TGTGCTAGTGGTTTAGGACCGGCAACTAATGAAAAACTGTTTTTT
CASGLGPATNEKLFF
>TRBJ2-3|.|.|TRBV4-1
TGCGCCAGCAGCCATTACGCCGAGCCAGGGAGCACAGATACGCAGTATTTT
CASSHYAEPGSTDTQYF
>TRBJ2-7|.|.|TRBV21-1
TGTGCCAGCAGCATCCCCACGACAGGCCGACTATCCTACGAGCAGTACTTC
CASSIPTTGRLSYEQYF
>TRBJ1-2|.|.|TRBV14
TGTGCCAGCAGCCAAGTGAACAGGGTGGATGGCTACACCTTC
CASSQVNRVDGYTF
>TRBJ2-3|TRBD1|.|TRBV13
TGTGCCAGCAGCCGAGGGCGGAGAGGGGGCCGGAGCACAGATACGCAGTATTTT
CASSRGRRGGRSTDTQYF
>TRBJ1-1|.|.|TRBV29-1
TGCAGCGTCAGTTCCGAGGCTGAAGCTTTCTTT
CSVSSEAEAFF
>TRBJ2-7|TRBD1|few|TRBV5-1
TGCGCCAGCAGCTCCCGGGACAGCTCCTACGAGCAGTACTTC
CASSSRDSSYEQYF
>TRBJ2-1|.|.|TRBV6-1
TGTGCCAGCAGTGATCGGGGTGAACACAATGAGCAGTTCTTC
CASSDRGEHNEQFF
>TRBJ1-5|.|.|TRBV19
TGTGCCAGTAGTATAGGGCCCGCCGGGCCCCAGCATTTT
CASSIGPAGPQHF
>TRBJ2-1|TRBD1|.|TRBV7-9
TGTGCCAGCATCTTAGACAGGGGGCGCCCGGATGAGCAGTTCTTC
CASILDRGRPDEQFF
>TRBJ2-2|.|few|TRBV7-3
TGTGCCAGCAGCTTAAACACCGGGGAGCTGTTTTTT
CASSLNTGELFF
>TRBJ2-3|TRBD1|.|TRBV30
TGTGCCTGGAGAAAGGACAGGGCCTACACAGATACGCAGTATTTT
CAWRKDRAYTDTQYF
>TRBJ2-7|.|.|TRBV30
TGTGCCTATAGAGAGGCTTCCTTCTCCCCCGAGCAGTACTTC
CAYREASFSPEQYF
>TRBJ1-1|.|few|TRBV5-6
TGTGCCAGCAGCCCACAGGCAAACCTTGAAGCTTTCTTT
CASSPQANLEAFF
>TRBJ2-1|.|.|TRBV9
TGTGCCAGCAGCGTTAGTGATAACCCCAATGAGCAGTTCTTC
CASSVSDNPNEQFF
>TRBJ1-2|.|once|TRBV7-9
TGTGCCAGCAGCCCTGAGCAGCGCCCCTATGGCTACACCTTC
CASSPEQRPYGYTF
>TRBJ1-5|TRBD1|few|TRBV29-1
TGCAGCGTGGGACAGGGCAATCAGCCCCAGCATTTT
CSVGQGNQPQHF
>TRBJ2-7|.|.|TRBV15
TGTGCCACCAGCAGCGCCGGTTACGAGCAGTACTTC
CATSSAGYEQYF
>TRBJ1-2|TRBD1|once|TRBV29-1
TGCAGCGTCACCGGGGACAGGGATTTGGCTAACTATGGCTACACCTTC
CSVTGDRDLANYGYTF
>TRBJ1-1|.|.|TRBV9
TGTGCCAGCAGGTCCACAGTTAACACTGAAGCTTTCTTT
CASRSTVNTEAFF
>TRBJ2-5|.|.|TRBV29-1
TGCAGCGTTGAAGATTGGATGGCAGGGCGAGGAGAGACCCAGTACTTC
CSVEDWMAGRGETQYF
>TRBJ2-2|.|few|TRBV9
TGTGCCAGCAGCGTATCGAAGAACCCTAGATTCGGGGACACCGGGGAGCTGTTTTTT
CASSVSKNPRFGDTGELFF